These 8 T cell receptor beta chains came from one sample sequenced in a study of T cell repertoires in aging, cancer and after chemotherapy. The template was genomic DNA from peripheral blood, not RNA. TRB rearrangements spanning V, D and J were amplified using mixed TRB-A/B primers. One entry per CDR3 protein results from TCRdb running MiXCR on the multiplex PCR reads. Altogether some 11,000 distinct CDR3 sequences are present, under 55% being singletons, with the ten largest covering 7% to 9.5%. The sequenced sample consisted of blood. These receptors originate from a human donor in good health.

The chain couples TRBV7-3 to TRBJ2-3, with TRBD2 matching over 9 bases. The V and J ends lost 1 base and 4 bases, in that order; junction bases with no gene match: 9. The CDR3 is 17 amino acids. The germline gives CDR1 SGHTA, CDR2 FQGTGA. The DNA for the CDR3 is TGTGCCAGCAGCTTAAGGCGGCTAGCGGGATCCGCAGATACGCAGTATTTT. It is translated as CASSLRRLAGSADTQYF.

The chain is built from TRBV6-2 or TRBV6-3 and TRBJ1-1, with TRBD1 matching over 7 bases. Germline CDR1 and CDR2: MNHEY and SVGEGT. J was trimmed by 5 bases and V by 6 bases; bases with no gene match: 9. The CDR3 spans 14 residues. As DNA, the CDR3 is TGTGCCAGCAGCCGACAGGGCGGGAGGACTGAAGCTTTCTTT. It translates to CASSRQGGRTEAFF.

V and J are TRBV6-2 or TRBV6-3 and TRBJ1-2; 7 bases are a match to TRBD1. Per the germline V gene, CDR1 is MNHEY and CDR2 is SVGEGT. The trim removed 2 bases at V and 7 bases at J, leaving 4 bases unmatched. The CDR3 runs to 13 residues. CDR3 DNA: TGTGCCAGCAGTTACCCGGGACAGTCTGGCTACACCTTC. Protein sequence: CASSYPGQSGYTF.

V usage is TRBV4-2 and J usage is TRBJ2-3; D gene ambiguous. Germline CDR1 and CDR2: LGHNA and YNFKEQ. There are 12 residues in the CDR3. V dropped 5 bases and J dropped 4 bases, with 7 bases sitting between them. The CDR3 DNA reads TGTGCCAGCAGCTTGATCGCAGATACGCAGTATTTT. This encodes CASSLIADTQYF.

Written as DNA, the CDR3 is TGTGCCAGTAGTCCCCGTAGTGGGACAGGGGAGACCGGGGAGCTGTTTTTT. Residues: CASSPRSGTGETGELFF. J is TRBJ2-2 and V is TRBV19; the match to TRBD1 covers 10 bases. Per the germline V gene, CDR1 is LNHDA and CDR2 is SQIVND (reference sequence). V shed 5 bases and J 5 bases; nucleotides not matched to a gene: 11. This CDR3 has 17 amino acids.

This clonotype was counted only a few times. The rearrangement joins TRBV30 to TRBJ2-3; D is perhaps TRBD2 (5 bases). Per the germline V gene, CDR1 is GTSNPN and CDR2 is SVGIG (reference sequence). The CDR3 is 13 residues long. Trimming removed 7 bases at V and 0 bases at J, with 11 bases between. In DNA, the CDR3 is TGTGCCTCACTAGGCCGAAGCACAGATACGCAGTATTTT. Protein: CASLGRSTDTQYF.

This clonotype has just a few counts. J is TRBJ2-5 and V is TRBV6-5, with TRBD1 as a possible D gene (6 bases). CDR1 and CDR2 from the germline V gene are MNHEY and SVGAGI. CDR3 size: 16 residues. V shed 0 bases and J shed 4 bases, with 15 bases lying between them. The CDR3 sequence: CASSYSDKSGVETQYF. In DNA, the CDR3 is TGTGCCAGCAGTTACTCGGACAAATCAGGGGTAGAGACCCAGTACTTC.

The chain carries TRBV12-3 or TRBV12-4 and TRBJ2-1, with 14 bases aligning to TRBD2. The CDR3 covers 16 residues. V shed 5 bases, J shed 7 bases, and the junction held 7 bases outside the gene matches. CDR3 protein: CASSTGTSGGLNEQFF. The CDR3 DNA sequence: TGTGCCAGCAGTACCGGGACTAGCGGGGGTCTAAATGAGCAGTTCTTC.